A few counts support the clone carrying this TCR beta chain. Antigen unknown. Sequencing used immunoSEQ multiplex PCR; TCRdb keeps in-frame clones, though not all of them. The sample consists of some 340,000 clones, around four fifths of them appearing once. This sample stems from a study of Ad26.COV2.S vaccination and SARS-CoV-2 variants. Overall study context: Intramuscularly, Ad26.COV2.S was given either once or twice, 56 days apart.

The V gene lost 2 bases and the J gene lost 0 bases, with 14 bases spanning the gap. Germline V gives CDR1 SGHDT, CDR2 YYEEEE. The CDR3 spans 17 residues. Treatment meaning: about 20 received Ad26.COV2.S at low or high dose, single or two shots; several received placebo; per-sample allocation not given. Sampling occurred on day 63 after the first vaccine or placebo injection. Study-wide findings and caveats: Among vaccine recipients, spike-specific TCR breadth exceeded that of placebo recipients.

The chain is built from TRBV5-6 and TRBJ1-4; D is unclear. This sequence originates from a person aged 18-60 years who received the Ad26.COV2.S COVID-19 vaccine or a placebo. The material sequenced was peripheral blood, taken in a trial of Ad26.COV2.S vaccine versus placebo. The CDR3 here is CASSLLFGATTNEKLFF. The CDR3 bases are TGTGCCAGCAGCTTACTCTTTGGAGCCACAACTAATGAAAAACTGTTTTTT.